The following is a TCR beta chain sequence with its context. Its antigen is not identified. Germline V lookup: CDR1 LNHDA, CDR2 SQIVND (reference sequence). This CDR3 is 16 amino acids long. The V gene lost 6 bases and the J gene lost 7 bases, with 22 bases spanning the gap. Only in-frame clones appear in the TCRdb table, and some are missing; sequencing was by immunoSEQ multiplex PCR. The repertoire holds approximately 350,000 clones, with roughly 70% as singletons. Healthy adults negative for HIV, lacking recent acute infections or vaccinations, served as donors. The authors divided CD4+ cells into CD45RA+ naive and CD45RA-negative memory subsets. The sample originates from a study of shared clonotypes between healthy human individuals. Study-level results: Between several donors, naive CD4 clonotypes were shared at a level of about 5%. It was the few donors that limited the genetic and exposure-history diversity represented.

Sequencing used memory CD4+ T cells sorted from blood. Described subset: CD45RA-negative fraction. The V call is TRBV19, the J call TRBJ1-5, with D perhaps TRBD1 (5 bases). This clonotype originated in a man aged 25-40 years in good health. CDR3 amino acids: CASSTTKTVGFQPQHF. DNA for the CDR3: TGTGCCAGTAGCACGACCAAGACAGTAGGTTTCCAGCCCCAGCATTTT.